What follows are 15 T cell receptor beta chains derived from one specimen sequenced in a study of T cell responses to AZD1222 COVID-19 vaccine. Assay: immunoSEQ multiplex PCR; the TCRdb copy retains only in-frame clones and omits some. The sample has 95,000 to 120,000 clones; approximately 89% are singletons. The source material was peripheral blood, sampled on day 0 of MenACWY control vaccination. All receptors come from an adult in good health.

The V call is TRBV5-4, the J call TRBJ1-2; possibly TRBD1 for D (5 bases). The CDR3 totals 13 residues. V lost 0 bases to trimming and J lost 4 bases, with 7 bases between them. CDR1 is SGHNT, CDR2 YYREEE, per germline (reference sequence). The CDR3 DNA reads as TGTGCCAGCAGCTTGGGGGGGGTCTATGGCTACACCTTC. Translation gives CASSLGGVYGYTF.

The V and J genes are TRBV6-5 and TRBJ2-7, with 8 bases lining up with TRBD1. J lost 4 bases, V lost 0 bases, and 5 bases had no gene match. This CDR3 is 15 amino acids long. The germline V gene has CDR1 MNHEY and CDR2 SVGAGI. CDR3 nucleotides: TGTGCCAGCAGTTACTCGTACAGGGGGGAATACGAGCAGTACTTC. Amino acid sequence: CASSYSYRGEYEQYF.

J is TRBJ2-1 and V is TRBV5-4, with 9 bases that match TRBD2. The CDR3 has 15 amino acids. Germline V gene sequence: CDR1 SGHNT, CDR2 YYREEE (reference sequence). With 1 base clipped from V and 5 bases from J, the junction kept 4 bases outside the gene matches. The CDR3 DNA reads TGTGCCAGCAGCTTGCTAGCGGGGATCAACAATGAGCAGTTCTTC. The encoded protein is CASSLLAGINNEQFF.

The chain has TRBV4-1 and TRBJ2-1; 7 bases match TRBD1. Losses at the gene ends were 3 bases for V and 9 bases for J; bases not matched to a gene: 5. CDR3 length: 13 residues. The germline V gene has CDR1 MGHRA and CDR2 YSYEKL. CDR3 nucleotides: TGCGCCAGCAGCCAGACCAGGGGGTTTGAGCAGTTCTTC. This sequence encodes CASSQTRGFEQFF.

The J gene is TRBJ2-3, the V gene TRBV5-1; possible D gene TRBD1, 7 bases. This CDR3 comprises 15 residues. Germline values: CDR1 SGHRS, CDR2 YFSETQ. Trimming cost V 4 bases and J 3 bases, with 15 bases left between them. DNA of the CDR3: TGCGCCAGCAGCATAAGACAGGGAGGAACAGATACGCAGTATTTT. This codes for CASSIRQGGTDTQYF.

The V gene is TRBV20-1, the J gene TRBJ1-2; D not certain. CDR3 size: 11 residues. Per germline, CDR1 DFQATT and CDR2 SNEGSKA (reference sequence). Deletions cut 5 bases from V and 3 bases from J, with 7 bases between. Here the CDR3 DNA reads TGCAGTGCTGGACCAGACTATGGCTACACCTTC. It encodes CSAGPDYGYTF.

The chain employs TRBV24-1 and TRBJ2-5; a possible D gene is TRBD2 (5 bases). Deletions cut 4 bases from V and 9 bases from J, with 14 bases between. Germline-derived CDR1 and CDR2 are KGHDR and SFDVKD. The CDR3 consists of 13 residues. CDR3 coding DNA: TGTGCCACCAGTGACCTGGCGGCCGGGGCCCAGTACTTC. Translation gives CATSDLAAGAQYF.

This sequence joins TRBV19 and TRBJ1-1; D perhaps matches TRBD1 (5 bases). The germline gives CDR1 LNHDA, CDR2 SQIVND (reference sequence). V dropped 1 base and J dropped 5 bases, with 17 bases sitting between them. The CDR3 spans 16 residues. The CDR3 sequence is CASSIGGTGRRTEAFF. The CDR3 DNA reads as TGTGCCAGTAGTATAGGGGGGACGGGGAGGAGGACTGAAGCTTTCTTT.

This chain uses TRBV19 with TRBJ1-6, with D maybe TRBD1 (5 bases). This CDR3 has 18 amino acids. V lost 2 bases, J lost 1 base, and 15 bases lay in between. Germline CDR1 reads LNHDA; CDR2 reads SQIVND (reference sequence). CDR3 protein: CASSISSQGSSYNSPLHF. The CDR3 DNA reads TGTGCCAGTAGTATATCAAGTCAGGGTTCGTCCTATAATTCACCCCTCCACTTT.

The J gene is TRBJ1-3, the V gene TRBV3-1 (or the pseudogene TRBV3-2), with a tentative D call TRBD1 (5 bases). V lost 5 bases and J 2 bases, leaving 19 bases between the germline ends. CDR1 and CDR2 from the germline V gene are LGHDT and YNNKEL (reference sequence). The CDR3 consists of 17 residues. CDR3 sequence reads: CASSTGALLAAGNTIYF. The DNA for the CDR3 is TGTGCCAGCAGCACCGGGGCCCTCTTGGCTGCTGGAAACACCATATATTTT.

The V and J genes are TRBV6-5 and TRBJ1-2; D gene uncertain. The V gene's germline CDR1 is MNHEY and CDR2 SVGAGI. V was shortened by 7 bases and J by 3 bases, with 18 bases between the two germline ends. The CDR3 consists of 15 residues. The CDR3 DNA reads as TGTGCCAGCATTCCCCGTCACACTCCCTACTATGGCTACACCTTC. Protein sequence: CASIPRHTPYYGYTF.

CDR3: CASSLGLAGGVSDTQYF. Written as DNA, the CDR3 is TGCGCCAGCAGCTTGGGACTAGCGGGGGGCGTTTCAGATACGCAGTATTTT. The rearrangement uses TRBV5-1 and TRBJ2-3, with TRBD2 identical over 13 bases. Germline loops: CDR1 SGHRS, CDR2 YFSETQ. V shed 0 bases, J shed 4 bases, and the junction held 5 bases outside the gene matches. This CDR3 has 17 residues. Using reference TRBV5-1 and TRBJ2-3 for the parts outside the CDR3, the full variable domain is KAGVTQTPRYLIKTRGQQVTLSCSPISGHRSVSWYQQTPGQGLQFLFEYFSETQRNKGNFPGRFSGRQFSNSRSEMNVSTLELGDSALYLCASSLGLAGGVSDTQYFGPGTRLTVL.

For the CDR3, the DNA is TGTGCCAGCAGCACCTGGTTGCGGGGGAACACCGGGGAGCTGTTTTTT. As protein: CASSTWLRGNTGELFF. The genes are TRBV11-2 and TRBJ2-2, with D possibly TRBD2 on 6 matching bases. V shed 5 bases and J shed 1 base, with 14 bases lying between them. CDR3 length equals 16 residues. Germline CDR1 is SGHAT and CDR2 is FQNNGV.

The rearrangement joins TRBV11-2 to TRBJ2-7, with 7 bases aligning to TRBD2. The CDR3 has 17 residues. The V gene's germline CDR1 is SGHAT and CDR2 FQNNGV. The V segment lost 3 bases and the J segment 2 bases; nucleotides outside the gene matches: 13. The CDR3 is CASSLEGGAGAPYEQYF. The CDR3 DNA sequence: TGTGCCAGCAGCTTGGAGGGAGGGGCGGGCGCCCCCTACGAGCAGTACTTC.

This chain links TRBV5-1 with TRBJ2-7; 10 positions match TRBD1. The CDR3 spans 15 residues. The ends lost 4 bases at V and 3 bases at J; junction bases unmatched: 7. The germline gives CDR1 SGHRS, CDR2 YFSETQ. CDR3 DNA sequence: TGCGCCAGCAGCCCATCGACAGGGGGCTTCTACGAGCAGTACTTC. Translating it yields CASSPSTGGFYEQYF.